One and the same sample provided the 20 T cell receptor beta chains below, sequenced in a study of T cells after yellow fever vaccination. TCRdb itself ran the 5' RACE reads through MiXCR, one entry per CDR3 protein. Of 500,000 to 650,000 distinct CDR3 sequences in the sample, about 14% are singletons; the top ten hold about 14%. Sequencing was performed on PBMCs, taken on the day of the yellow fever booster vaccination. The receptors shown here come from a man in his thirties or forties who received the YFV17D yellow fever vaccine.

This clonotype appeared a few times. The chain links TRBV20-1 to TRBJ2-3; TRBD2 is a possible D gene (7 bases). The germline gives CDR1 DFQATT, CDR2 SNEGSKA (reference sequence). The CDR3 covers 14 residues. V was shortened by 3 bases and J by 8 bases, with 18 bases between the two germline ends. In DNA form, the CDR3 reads TGCAGTGCTAGCCACGCGGGGGCCGACTTTACGCAGTATTTT. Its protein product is CSASHAGADFTQYF.

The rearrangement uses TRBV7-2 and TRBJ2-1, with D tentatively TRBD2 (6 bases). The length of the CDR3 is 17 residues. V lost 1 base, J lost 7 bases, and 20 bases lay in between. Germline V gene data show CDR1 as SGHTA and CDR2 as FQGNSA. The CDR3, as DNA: TGTGCCAGCAGCTTAGTTGCCCTAGCGTTACCCCAGAATGAGCAGTTCTTC. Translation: CASSLVALALPQNEQFF. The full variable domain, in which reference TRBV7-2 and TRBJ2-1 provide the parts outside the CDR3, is GAGVSQSPSNKVTEKGKDVELRCDPISGHTALYWYRQSLGQGLEFLIYFQGNSAPDKSGLPSDRFSAERTGGSVSTLTIQRTQQEDSAVYLCASSLVALALPQNEQFFGPGTRLTVL.

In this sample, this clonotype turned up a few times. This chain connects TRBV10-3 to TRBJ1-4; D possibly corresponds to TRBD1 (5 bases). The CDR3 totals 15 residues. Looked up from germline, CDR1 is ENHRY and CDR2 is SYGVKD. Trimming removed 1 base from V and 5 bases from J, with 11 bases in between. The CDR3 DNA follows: TGTGCCATCAGTGAGTTCGGGACTGGGAATGAAAAACTGTTTTTT. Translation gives CAISEFGTGNEKLFF.

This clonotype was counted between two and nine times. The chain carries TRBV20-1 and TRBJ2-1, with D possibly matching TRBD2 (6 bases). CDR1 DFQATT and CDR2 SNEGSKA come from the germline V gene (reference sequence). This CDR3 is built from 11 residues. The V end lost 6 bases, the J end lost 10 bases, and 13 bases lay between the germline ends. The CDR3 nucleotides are TGCAGTGCCACGAGTGCGGGGGAGCAGTTCTTC. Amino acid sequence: CSATSAGEQFF.

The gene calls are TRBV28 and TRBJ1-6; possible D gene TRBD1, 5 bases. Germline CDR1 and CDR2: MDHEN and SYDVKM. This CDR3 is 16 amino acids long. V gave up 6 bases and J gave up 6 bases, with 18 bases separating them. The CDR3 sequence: CASSLAPTVLNSPLHF. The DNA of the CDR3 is TGTGCCAGCAGCTTAGCCCCGACAGTGCTTAATTCACCCCTCCACTTT.

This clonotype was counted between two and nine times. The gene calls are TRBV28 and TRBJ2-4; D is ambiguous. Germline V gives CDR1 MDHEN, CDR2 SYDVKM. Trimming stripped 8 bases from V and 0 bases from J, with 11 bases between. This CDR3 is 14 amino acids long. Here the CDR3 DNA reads TGTGCCAGCCAGACGAACCTAGCCAAAAACATTCAGTACTTC. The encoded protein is CASQTNLAKNIQYF. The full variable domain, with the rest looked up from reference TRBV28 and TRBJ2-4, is DVKVTQSSRYLVKRTGEKVFLECVQDMDHENMFWYRQDPGLGLRLIYFSYDVKMKEKGDIPEGYSVSREKKERFSLILESASTNQTSMYLCASQTNLAKNIQYFGAGTRLSVL.

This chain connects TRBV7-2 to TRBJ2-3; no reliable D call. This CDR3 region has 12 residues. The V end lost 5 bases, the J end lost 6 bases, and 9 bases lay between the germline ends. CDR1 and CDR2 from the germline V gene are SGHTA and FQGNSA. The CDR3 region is CASSQRSDTQYF. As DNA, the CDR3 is TGTGCCAGCAGCCAACGTTCCGATACGCAGTATTTT.

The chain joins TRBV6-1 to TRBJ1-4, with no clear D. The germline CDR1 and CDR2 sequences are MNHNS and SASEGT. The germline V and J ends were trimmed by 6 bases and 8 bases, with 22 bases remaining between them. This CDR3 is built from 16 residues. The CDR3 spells CASSPYTFPGNEKLFF. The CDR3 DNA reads TGTGCCAGCAGCCCTTACACTTTTCCGGGCAACGAAAAACTGTTTTTT.

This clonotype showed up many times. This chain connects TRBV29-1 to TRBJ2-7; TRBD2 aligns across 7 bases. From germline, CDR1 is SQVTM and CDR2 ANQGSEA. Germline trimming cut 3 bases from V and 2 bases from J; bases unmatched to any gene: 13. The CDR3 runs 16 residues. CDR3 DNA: TGCAGCGTTGAGACTTCAGCGGCTAGCGGTACCTACGAGCAGTACTTC. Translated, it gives CSVETSAASGTYEQYF.

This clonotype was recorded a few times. This CDR3 reads CASSVGGVGLYEQYF. The CDR3 DNA reads as TGCGCCAGCAGCGTAGGGGGCGTCGGTCTTTACGAGCAGTACTTC. This rearrangement joins TRBV5-1 to TRBJ2-7; 7 bases map to TRBD1. The CDR3 is 15 amino acids. Germline V CDR1 and CDR2: SGHRS, YFSETQ. J was trimmed by 4 bases and V by 4 bases; bases with no gene match: 11.

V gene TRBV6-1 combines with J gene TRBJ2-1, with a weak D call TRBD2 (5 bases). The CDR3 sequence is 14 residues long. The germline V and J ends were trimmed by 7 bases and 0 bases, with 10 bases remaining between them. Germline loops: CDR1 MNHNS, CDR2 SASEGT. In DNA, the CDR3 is TGTGCCAGCACACGGGGAACCTCCTACAATGAGCAGTTCTTC. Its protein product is CASTRGTSYNEQFF.

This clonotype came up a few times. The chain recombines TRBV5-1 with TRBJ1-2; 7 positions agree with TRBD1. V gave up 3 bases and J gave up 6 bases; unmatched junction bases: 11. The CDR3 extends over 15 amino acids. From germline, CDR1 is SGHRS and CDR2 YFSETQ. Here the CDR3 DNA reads TGCGCCAGCAGCTCCGGGACAGCAACGTCGGATGGCTACACCTTC. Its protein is CASSSGTATSDGYTF.

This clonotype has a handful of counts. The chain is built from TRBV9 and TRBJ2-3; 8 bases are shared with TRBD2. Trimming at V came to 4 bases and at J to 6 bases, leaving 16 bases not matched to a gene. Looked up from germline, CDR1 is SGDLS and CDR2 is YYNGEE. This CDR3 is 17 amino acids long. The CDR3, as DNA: TGTGCCAGCAGCCTCGATCGGACTAGCAGGCCGGGGGATACGCAGTATTTT. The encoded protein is CASSLDRTSRPGDTQYF.

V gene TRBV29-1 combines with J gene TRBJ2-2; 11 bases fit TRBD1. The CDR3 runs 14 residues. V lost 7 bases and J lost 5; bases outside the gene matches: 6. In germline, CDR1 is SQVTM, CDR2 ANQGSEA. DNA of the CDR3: TGCAGCGCCCGGACAGGGGGCAAAACCGGGGAGCTGTTTTTT. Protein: CSARTGGKTGELFF.

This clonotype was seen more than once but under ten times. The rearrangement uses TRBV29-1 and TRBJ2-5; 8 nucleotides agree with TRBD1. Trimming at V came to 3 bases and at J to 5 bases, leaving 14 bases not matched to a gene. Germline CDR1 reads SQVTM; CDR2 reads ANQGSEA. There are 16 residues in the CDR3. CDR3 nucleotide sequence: TGCAGCGTTGAGGGGGGACAGGCCCCACGTCGCGAGACCCAGTACTTC. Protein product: CSVEGGQAPRRETQYF. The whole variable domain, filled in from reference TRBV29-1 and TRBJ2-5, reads SAVISQKPSRDICQRGTSLTIQCQVDSQVTMMFWYRQQPGQSLTLIATANQGSEATYESGFVIDKFPISRPNLTFSTLTVSNMSPEDSSIYLCSVEGGQAPRRETQYFGPGTRLLVL.

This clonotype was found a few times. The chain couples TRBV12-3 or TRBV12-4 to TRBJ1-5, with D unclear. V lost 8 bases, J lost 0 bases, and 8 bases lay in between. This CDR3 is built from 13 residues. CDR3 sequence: CASGPYSNQPQHF. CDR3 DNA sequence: TGTGCCAGCGGACCCTATAGCAATCAGCCCCAGCATTTT.

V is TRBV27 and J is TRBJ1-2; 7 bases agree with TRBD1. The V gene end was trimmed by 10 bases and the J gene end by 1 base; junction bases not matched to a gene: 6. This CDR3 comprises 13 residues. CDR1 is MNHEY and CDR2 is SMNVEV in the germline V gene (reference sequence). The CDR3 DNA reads TGTGCCACCGGACAGGCCCGTAACTATGGCTACACCTTC. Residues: CATGQARNYGYTF.

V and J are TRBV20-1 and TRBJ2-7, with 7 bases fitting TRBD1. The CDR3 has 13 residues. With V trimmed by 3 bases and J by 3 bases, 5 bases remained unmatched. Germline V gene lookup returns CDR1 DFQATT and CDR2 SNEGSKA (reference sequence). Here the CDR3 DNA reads TGCAGTGCTAGCCGGGACAGCGGCTACGAGCAGTACTTC. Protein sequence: CSASRDSGYEQYF.

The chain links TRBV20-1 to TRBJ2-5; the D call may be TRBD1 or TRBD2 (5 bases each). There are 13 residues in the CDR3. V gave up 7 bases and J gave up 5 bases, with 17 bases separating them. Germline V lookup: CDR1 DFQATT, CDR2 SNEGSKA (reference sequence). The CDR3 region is CSGRGRMGETQYF. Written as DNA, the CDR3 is TGCAGTGGTAGGGGACGTATGGGGGAGACCCAGTACTTC.

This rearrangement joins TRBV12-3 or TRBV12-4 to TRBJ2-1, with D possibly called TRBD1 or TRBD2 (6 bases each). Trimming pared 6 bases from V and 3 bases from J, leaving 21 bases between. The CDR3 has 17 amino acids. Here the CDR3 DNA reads TGTGCCAGCAGCCCCAGGGGTGCGGGAAGAAACTACAATGAGCAGTTCTTC. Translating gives CASSPRGAGRNYNEQFF.